The source of this T cell receptor beta chain is a study of CD8+ T cells in alopecia areata. Broader study findings: Scalp samples also yield sequences from resident alphabeta T cells of normal skin. Lesional scalp exceeded normal scalp in clonality, especially in alopecia totalis/universalis. Relative to mice, TCR sharing across patients was less clear, a difference possibly HLA-related.

Reverse transcribed after extraction, RNA yielded cDNA as the sequencing template. Method: immunoSEQ multiplex PCR; TCRdb's copy keeps in-frame clones and lacks some. Here the sample spans fewer than 110,000 clones, approximately 52% being singletons. With regard to this clone: The antigen is unknown.

Both CD4+ and CD8+ T cells were separated by sorting PBMCs. The germline V gene encodes CDR1 MDHEN and CDR2 SYDVKM. The CDR3 covers 14 residues. V was cut by 10 bases and J by 2 bases, with 16 bases left in between. The material sequenced was CD4+ T cells sorted from blood. The sequence was obtained from a human donor in good health. The gene calls are TRBV28 and TRBJ2-3; D assignment may be TRBD1 or TRBD2 (6 bases each). DNA for the CDR3: TGTGCCACCAAAGGGGGGCAGACCACAGATACGCAGTATTTT. This gives the protein CATKGGQTTDTQYF.